This TCR beta chain was captured in a study of blood T cell repertoires in COVID-19. The table came from immunoSEQ multiplex PCR; TCRdb's copy has only in-frame clones and leaves some out. The sample shows roughly 200,000 clones, about nine tenths of them seen only once. The receptor was derived from a woman aged 40 to 55 with acute COVID-19. The sample was PBMCs or T cells enriched from blood (not recorded which).

The CDR3 is CASSFGRTGELFF. The CDR3 DNA reads TGTGCCAGCAGTTTTGGGAGGACCGGGGAGCTGTTTTTT. The genes are TRBV27 and TRBJ2-2, with D possibly being TRBD2 (6 bases). The germline gives CDR1 MNHEY, CDR2 SMNVEV (reference sequence). Trimming took 3 bases from V and 5 from J, leaving 7 bases between them. The CDR3 extends over 13 amino acids.